What follows is one T cell receptor beta chain and its context. The target of this receptor is not known. No clone much larger than this one lies a single base away; base qualities are absent. Library preparation was by RACE. Sequencing relied on a NextSeq 500. Library preparation attached unique molecular identifiers to individual cDNA molecules for quantitative, reproducible TCR counting. From each blood RNA sample, both TCR alpha and TCR beta chains were sequenced. The authors' analysis ran thus. A median of about 87,000 TCRs per sample was observed, with a range of about 20,000 to 700,000. V, J and CDR3 annotation of the TCR reads was performed with the Decombinator software suite. To make PS versus PT1 abundance plots, every sample was subsampled to the same number of TCRs (28,000). TCRs were defined as expanded if absent before sensitization and observed at least eight times at the 2-week time point. In-frame beta chains were kept once TCRdb had trimmed the public reads at Q25 with fastp and called clones with MiXCR. Each CDR3 protein gets just one entry, which takes the most common genes and DNA from the rows behind it. The V and J calls were determined by TCRdb, not by the authors. In this sample the table shows around 360,000 distinct CDR3 sequences, about 6.3% of which occur a single time. Over 5.5% of the sample comes from the top ten.

The data derive from a study of human T cells and chemical hapten exposure (dated by TCRdb to the early 2020s). With regard to the full study: For sensitization, 2% DPC in acetone was applied to a roughly 2 cm by roughly 2 cm area of upper inner arm skin. Patch testing was performed on the upper back with Finn chambers containing 0.01% DPC, and the patch tests were scored after 6 days according to International Contact Dermatitis Research Group standards. The mostly female patient cohort included alopecia areata with under or over 50% scalp involvement, alopecia totalis and alopecia universalis. Approximately 28 alopecia patients gave blood for TCR sequencing at one to four time points (pre-sensitization, 2, 6 and 24 weeks). Patient blood was sampled pre-sensitization (week 0) and at 2, 6 and about 24 weeks after DPC sensitization. Throughout the study period of 20 to 30 weeks, patients also received therapeutic DPC doses to the scalp every week. Peripheral blood TCR repertoire changes were tracked in vivo in alopecia patients during primary and secondary sensitization to the hapten diphenylcyclopropenone (DPC). Libraries were pooled for sequencing, and variation in per-sample TCR yields was attributed mainly to small differences in library volumes within the pool. The paper as a whole reports these results and caveats: Patch test score correlated positively with the number of PT1 expanded TCRs, reaching significance at thresholds 8, 16 and 32 but not at 4. All patients had alopecia, a presumed autoimmune disease, so their immune response might differ from that of healthy individuals. After repeated subsampling, changes were observed in the strength of the expansion versus patch-test correlation and in the threshold at which the correlation became significant. Expanded TCRs formed significantly more large CDR3 similarity clusters than pre-sensitization or healthy control sets, consistent with antigen-driven responses. The number of TCRs above 1 in 1000 frequency did not change with DPC sensitization; there was no evidence of global repertoire structure alterations.

The sample's time point label is to be understood as: patch test 2, 6 weeks after DPC sensitization. The treatment or condition label corresponds to: therapeutic diphenylcyclopropenone sensitization with weekly scalp DPC. At each patch-test visit, blood was drawn before the patch test was applied. Patients were considered eligible if aged 18 to 70, diagnosed with alopecia and deemed suitable for DPC therapy, and patients were excluded if pregnant. Total RNA was isolated from unfractionated whole blood collected in Tempus Blood RNA tubes. Sequenced here: whole blood, sampled in connection with sensitization to the hapten diphenylcyclopropenone (DPC). The sequence came from a woman aged 18 to 35 with alopecia areata. Some clones in this sample may be carry-over from other donors' samples.

The nucleotides read TGTGCCAGCTCATGGCTAGAGAACACCGGGGAGCTGTTTTTT. This gives the protein CASSWLENTGELFF. This chain is built from TRBV18 and TRBJ2-2, with the D gene not clear enough to name. Measured from the cysteine to the phenylalanine, the CDR3 is 14 residues long. Only the CDR3 region is kept as DNA, spanning 42 bases read in frame from base 1. V gives up 5 bases and J gives up 1 base, and the segment between their germline ends measures 8 bases. The germline V gene gives CDR1 as KGHSH and CDR2 as LQKENI.